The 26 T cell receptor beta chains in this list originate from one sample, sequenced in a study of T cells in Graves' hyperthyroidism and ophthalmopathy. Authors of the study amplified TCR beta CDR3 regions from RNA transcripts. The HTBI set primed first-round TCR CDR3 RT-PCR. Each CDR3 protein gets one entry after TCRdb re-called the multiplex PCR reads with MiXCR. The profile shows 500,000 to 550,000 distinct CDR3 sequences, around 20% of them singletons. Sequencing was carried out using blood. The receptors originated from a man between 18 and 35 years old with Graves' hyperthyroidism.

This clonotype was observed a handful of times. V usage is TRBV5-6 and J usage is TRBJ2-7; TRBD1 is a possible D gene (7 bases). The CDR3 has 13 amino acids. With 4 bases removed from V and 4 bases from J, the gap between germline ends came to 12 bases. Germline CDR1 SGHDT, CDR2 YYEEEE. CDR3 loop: CASSGGTAYEQYF. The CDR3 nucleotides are TGTGCCAGCAGCGGGGGGACAGCTTACGAGCAGTACTTC.

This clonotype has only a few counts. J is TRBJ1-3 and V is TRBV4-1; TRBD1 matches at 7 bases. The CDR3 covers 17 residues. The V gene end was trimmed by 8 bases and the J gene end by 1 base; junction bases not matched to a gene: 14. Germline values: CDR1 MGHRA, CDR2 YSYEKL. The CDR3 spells CASSASGQRSSGNTIYF. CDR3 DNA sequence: TGCGCCAGCTCCGCCTCGGGACAGCGATCTTCTGGAAACACCATATATTTT.

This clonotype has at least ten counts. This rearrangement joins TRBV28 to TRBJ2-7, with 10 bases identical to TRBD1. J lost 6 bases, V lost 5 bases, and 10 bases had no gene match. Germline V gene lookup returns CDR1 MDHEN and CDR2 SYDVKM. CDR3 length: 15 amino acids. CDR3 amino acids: CASSPRGTGVTEQYF. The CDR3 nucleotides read TGTGCCAGCAGTCCACGAGGGACAGGGGTGACCGAGCAGTACTTC.

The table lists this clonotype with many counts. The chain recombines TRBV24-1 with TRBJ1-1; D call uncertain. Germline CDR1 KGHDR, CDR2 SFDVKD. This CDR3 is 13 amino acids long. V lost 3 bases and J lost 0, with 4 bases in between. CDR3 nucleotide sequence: TGTGCCACCAGTGATCCCCTGAACACTGAAGCTTTCTTT. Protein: CATSDPLNTEAFF.

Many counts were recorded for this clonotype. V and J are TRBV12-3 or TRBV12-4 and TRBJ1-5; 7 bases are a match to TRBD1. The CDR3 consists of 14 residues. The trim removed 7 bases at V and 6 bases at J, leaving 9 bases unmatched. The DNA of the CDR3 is TGTGCCAGCACTTTCGGGACAGCGGGTCAGCCCCAGCATTTT. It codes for CASTFGTAGQPQHF.

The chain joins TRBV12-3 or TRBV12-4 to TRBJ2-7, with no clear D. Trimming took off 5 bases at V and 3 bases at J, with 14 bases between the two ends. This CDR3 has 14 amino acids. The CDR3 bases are TGTGCCAGCAGTCCTTCCGGACGTTTCTACGAGCAGTACTTC. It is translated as CASSPSGRFYEQYF.

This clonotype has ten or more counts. The CDR3 coding sequence is TGTGCCATCCAGGAAACTAAGACAGAGAACACTGAAGCTTTCTTT. It translates to CAIQETKTENTEAFF. This chain links TRBV10-3 with TRBJ1-1, with D maybe TRBD1 (5 bases). The CDR3 consists of 15 residues. Trimming stripped 8 bases from V and 1 base from J, with 17 bases between. The V gene's germline CDR1 is ENHRY and CDR2 SYGVKD.

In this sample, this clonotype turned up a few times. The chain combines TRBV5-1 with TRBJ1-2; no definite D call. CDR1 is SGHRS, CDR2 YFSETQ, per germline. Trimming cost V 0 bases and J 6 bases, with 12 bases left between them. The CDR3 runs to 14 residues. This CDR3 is CASSLGTFIDGYTF. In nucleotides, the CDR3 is TGCGCCAGCAGCTTGGGGACCTTTATCGATGGCTACACCTTC.

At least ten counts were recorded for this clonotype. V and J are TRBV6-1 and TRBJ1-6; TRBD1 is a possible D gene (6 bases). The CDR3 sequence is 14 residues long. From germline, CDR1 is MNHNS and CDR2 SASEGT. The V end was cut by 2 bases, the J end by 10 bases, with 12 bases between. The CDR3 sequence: CASSETGPGSPLHF. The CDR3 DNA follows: TGTGCCAGCAGTGAAACAGGGCCGGGGTCACCCCTCCACTTT.

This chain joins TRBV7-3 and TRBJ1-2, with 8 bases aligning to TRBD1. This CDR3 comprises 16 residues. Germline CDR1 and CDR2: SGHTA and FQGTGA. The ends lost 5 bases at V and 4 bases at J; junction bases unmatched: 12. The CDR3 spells CASSATPGGDFYGYTF. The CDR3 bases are TGTGCCAGCAGCGCAACTCCAGGGGGCGATTTCTATGGCTACACCTTC.

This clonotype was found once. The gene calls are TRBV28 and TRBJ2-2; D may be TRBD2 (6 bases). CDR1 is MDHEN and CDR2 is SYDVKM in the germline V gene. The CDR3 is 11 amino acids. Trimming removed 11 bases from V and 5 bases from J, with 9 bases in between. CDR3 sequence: CACAGTGELFF. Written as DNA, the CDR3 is TGTGCCTGCGCGGGGACCGGGGAGCTGTTTTTT. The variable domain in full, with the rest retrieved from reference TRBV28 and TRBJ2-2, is DVKVTQSSRYLVKRTGEKVFLECVQDMDHENMFWYRQDPGLGLRLIYFSYDVKMKEKGDIPEGYSVSREKKERFSLILESASTNQTSMYLCACAGTGELFFGEGSRLTVL.

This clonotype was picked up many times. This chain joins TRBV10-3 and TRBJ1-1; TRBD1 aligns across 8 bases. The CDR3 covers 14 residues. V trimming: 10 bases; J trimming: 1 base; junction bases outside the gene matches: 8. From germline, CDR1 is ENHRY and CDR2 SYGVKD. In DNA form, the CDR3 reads TGTGCCACAAGACAGGGGATGGGGAACACTGAAGCTTTCTTT. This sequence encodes CATRQGMGNTEAFF.

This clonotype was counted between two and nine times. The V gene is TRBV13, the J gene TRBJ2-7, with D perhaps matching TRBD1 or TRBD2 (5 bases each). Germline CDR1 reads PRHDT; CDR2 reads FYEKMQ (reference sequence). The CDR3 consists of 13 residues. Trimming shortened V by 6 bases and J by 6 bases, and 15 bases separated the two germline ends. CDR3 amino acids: CASRIRGPGEQYF. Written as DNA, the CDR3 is TGTGCCAGCAGAATCCGGGGCCCCGGCGAGCAGTACTTC.

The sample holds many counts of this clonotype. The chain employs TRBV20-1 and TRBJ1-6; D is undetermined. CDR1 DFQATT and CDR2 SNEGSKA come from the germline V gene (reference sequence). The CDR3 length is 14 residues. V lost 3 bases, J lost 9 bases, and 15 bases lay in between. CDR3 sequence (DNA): TGCAGTGCTAGTTCCCCCGGGATGGGTTCACCCCTCCACTTT. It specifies CSASSPGMGSPLHF.

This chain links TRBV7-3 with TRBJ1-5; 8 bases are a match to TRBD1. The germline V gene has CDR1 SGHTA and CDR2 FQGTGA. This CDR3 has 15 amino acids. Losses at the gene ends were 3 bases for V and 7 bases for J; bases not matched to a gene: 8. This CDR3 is CASSLAGGSGQPQHF. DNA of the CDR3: TGTGCCAGCAGCTTGGCAGGGGGCTCTGGGCAGCCCCAGCATTTT.

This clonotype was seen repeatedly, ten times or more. The DNA for the CDR3 is TGTGCCAGCAGTAACCGAGGTACCTACGAGCAGTACTTC. Amino acids: CASSNRGTYEQYF. This chain uses TRBV2 with TRBJ2-7, with D unresolved. V was cut by 5 bases and J by 2 bases, with 10 bases left in between. This CDR3 is built from 13 residues. Looked up from germline, CDR1 is SNHLY and CDR2 is FYNNEI.

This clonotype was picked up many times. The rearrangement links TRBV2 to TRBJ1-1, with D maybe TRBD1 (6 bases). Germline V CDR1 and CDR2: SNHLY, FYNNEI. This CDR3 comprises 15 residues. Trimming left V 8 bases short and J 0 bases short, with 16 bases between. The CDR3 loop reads CASHRAGDMNTEAFF. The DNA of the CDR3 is TGTGCCAGCCACAGGGCTGGGGATATGAACACTGAAGCTTTCTTT.

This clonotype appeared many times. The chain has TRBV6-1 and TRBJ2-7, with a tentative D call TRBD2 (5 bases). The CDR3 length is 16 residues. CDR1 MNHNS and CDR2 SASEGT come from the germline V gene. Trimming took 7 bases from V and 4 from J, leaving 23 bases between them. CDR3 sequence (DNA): TGTGCCAGCACACATTATCGGACGGGAACGACTTACGAGCAGTACTTC. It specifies CASTHYRTGTTYEQYF.

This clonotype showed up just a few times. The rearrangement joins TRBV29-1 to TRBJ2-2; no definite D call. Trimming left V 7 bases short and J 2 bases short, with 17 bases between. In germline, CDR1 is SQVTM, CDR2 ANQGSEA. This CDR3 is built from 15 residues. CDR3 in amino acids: CSALGSRSNTGELFF. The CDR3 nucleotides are TGCAGCGCCTTGGGGTCGCGGTCCAACACCGGGGAGCTGTTTTTT.

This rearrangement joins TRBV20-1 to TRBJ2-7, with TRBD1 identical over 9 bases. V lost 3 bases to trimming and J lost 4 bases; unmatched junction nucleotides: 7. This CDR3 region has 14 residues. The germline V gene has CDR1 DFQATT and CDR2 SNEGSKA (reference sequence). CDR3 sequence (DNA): TGCAGTGCTAGTGAGAGGACAGGGGATTACGAGCAGTACTTC. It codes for CSASERTGDYEQYF.

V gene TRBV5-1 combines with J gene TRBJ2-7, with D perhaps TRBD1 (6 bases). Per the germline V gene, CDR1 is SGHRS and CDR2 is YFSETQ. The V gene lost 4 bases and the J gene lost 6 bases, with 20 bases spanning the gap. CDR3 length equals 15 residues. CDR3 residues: CASSDAGTRGSEQYF. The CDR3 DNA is TGCGCCAGCAGCGATGCCGGGACAAGAGGCTCCGAGCAGTACTTC.

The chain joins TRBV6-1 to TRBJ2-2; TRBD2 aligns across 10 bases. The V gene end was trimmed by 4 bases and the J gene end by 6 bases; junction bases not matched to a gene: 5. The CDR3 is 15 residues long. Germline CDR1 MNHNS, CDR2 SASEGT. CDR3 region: CASSGTSGWSGELFF. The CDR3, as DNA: TGTGCCAGCAGTGGGACTAGCGGTTGGTCCGGGGAGCTGTTTTTT.

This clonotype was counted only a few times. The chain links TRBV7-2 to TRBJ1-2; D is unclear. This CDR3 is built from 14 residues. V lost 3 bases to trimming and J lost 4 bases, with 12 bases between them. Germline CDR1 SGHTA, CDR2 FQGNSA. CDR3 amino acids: CASSFPGWAYGYTF. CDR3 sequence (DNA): TGTGCCAGCAGCTTCCCTGGATGGGCCTATGGCTACACCTTC.

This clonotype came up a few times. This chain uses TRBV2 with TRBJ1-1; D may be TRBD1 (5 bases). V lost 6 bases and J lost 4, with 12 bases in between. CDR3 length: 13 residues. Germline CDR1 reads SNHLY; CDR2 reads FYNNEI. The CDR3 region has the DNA TGTGCCAGCAGACTCAGGGTGGGCACTGAAGCTTTCTTT. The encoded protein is CASRLRVGTEAFF.

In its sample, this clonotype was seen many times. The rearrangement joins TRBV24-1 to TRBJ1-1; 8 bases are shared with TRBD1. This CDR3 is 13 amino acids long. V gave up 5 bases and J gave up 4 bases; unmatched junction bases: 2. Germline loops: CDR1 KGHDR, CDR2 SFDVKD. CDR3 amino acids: CATSATGATEAFF. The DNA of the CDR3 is TGTGCCACCAGTGCGACAGGGGCCACTGAAGCTTTCTTT.

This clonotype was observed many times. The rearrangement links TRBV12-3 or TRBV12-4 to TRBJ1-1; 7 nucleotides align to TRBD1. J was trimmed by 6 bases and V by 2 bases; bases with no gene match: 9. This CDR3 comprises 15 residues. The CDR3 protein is CASSLRVTGYPEAFF. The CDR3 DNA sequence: TGTGCCAGCAGTTTAAGGGTGACAGGGTACCCTGAAGCTTTCTTT.